This T cell receptor beta chain derives from a study of regulatory dendritic cells for organ transplantation. Study-level findings and limits: Memory CD8+ clonal expansion seemed more limited with regulatory than mature dendritic cells. Memory CD8+ T cells were the most oligoclonal; naive cells were highly diverse. Considerable individual heterogeneity was seen in alloreactive memory CD8+ T cells.

Memory T cells were CD45RO+, naive were CD45RA+, sorted by FACS. A note on this clone: What it binds is not known.

The protocol was immunoSEQ multiplex PCR, while the TCRdb copy is restricted to in-frame clones and leaves out a portion. The repertoire holds about 29,000 clones, about four fifths seen once, with about 0.095% in the top ten. Source material: naive CD4+ T cells from blood. Subset specified: CD45RA+ naive T cells. This receptor was taken from a human donor in good health.

The chain's CDR3 is CASSPLRGYTF. The CDR3 coding sequence is TGTGCCAGCAGTCCCCTGAGGGGCTACACCTTC. This rearrangement joins TRBV6-6 to TRBJ1-2; no reliable D call. The germline V and J ends were trimmed by 5 bases and 8 bases, with 9 bases remaining between them. Germline CDR1 MNHNY, CDR2 SVGAGI (reference sequence). The CDR3 contains 11 residues.